Presented here are 6 T cell receptor beta chains from one specimen sequenced in a study of beta chain features in type 1 diabetes. Since all of the isolated RNA was reverse transcribed, expressed TCRB transcripts were what got sequenced. This table comes from immunoSEQ multiplex PCR, and its TCRdb copy is limited to in-frame clones, with some not included. Of fewer than 400,000 clones in the sample, approximately 8.2% were seen once. The sample consisted of central memory CD4+ T cells from blood. The receptor source for this set is a woman younger than 35 in good health.

This clone was seen only a few times. The CDR3 DNA reads TGTGCCAGCAGCACCGATACAGGGTATAATGAGCAGTTCTTC. This encodes CASSTDTGYNEQFF. The chain joins TRBV6-5 to TRBJ2-1, with TRBD1 as a possible D gene (6 bases). CDR3 length equals 14 residues. Germline CDR1 is MNHEY and CDR2 is SVGAGI. The V gene lost 6 bases and the J gene lost 7 bases, with 16 bases spanning the gap.

The chain carries TRBV18 and TRBJ1-1; D is possibly TRBD1 (6 bases). Germline-derived CDR1 and CDR2 are KGHSH and LQKENI. This CDR3 is built from 15 residues. Trimming removed 3 bases at V and 3 bases at J, with 14 bases between. The CDR3 loop is CASSPTGKLYTEAFF. The CDR3, as DNA: TGTGCCAGCTCACCCACAGGGAAATTGTACACTGAAGCTTTCTTT.

There are a few counts of this clone. The J gene is TRBJ2-7, the V gene TRBV2, with 9 nucleotides matching TRBD2. Germline V lookup: CDR1 SNHLY, CDR2 FYNNEI. V was clipped by 10 bases and J by 9 bases; unmatched bases: 16. This CDR3 region has 14 residues. The CDR3 sequence is CATKDGSGSRGQYF. The CDR3 DNA reads as TGTGCCACCAAGGACGGTAGCGGGAGTAGGGGGCAGTACTTC.

Details on this clone: Only one base separates this from a far larger clonotype, so it likely reflects a read error. In the same sample, other DNA sequences code for this CDR3. The gene calls are TRBV5-1 and TRBJ2-1, with 9 bases aligning to TRBD1. CDR3 size: 15 residues. V lost 0 bases to trimming and J lost 5 bases; unmatched junction nucleotides: 3. Germline V CDR1 and CDR2: SGHRS, YFSETQ. The CDR3 sequence: CASSLGDREDNEQFF. The CDR3 DNA follows: TGCGCCAGCAGCTTGGGGGACAGGGAGGACAATGAGCAGTTCTTC.

This clone has just a few counts. The chain combines TRBV7-2 with TRBJ2-7, with a weak D call TRBD2 (6 bases). V shed 1 base and J shed 0 bases, with 13 bases lying between them. Germline CDR1 reads SGHTA; CDR2 reads FQGNSA. This CDR3 contains 16 residues. The CDR3 DNA sequence: TGTGCCAGCAGCTTAGTAGGTGTGGAGGGCTCCTACGAGCAGTACTTC. It encodes CASSLVGVEGSYEQYF.

This clone was found many times. The chain is built from TRBV28 and TRBJ2-7; D might be TRBD1 (6 bases). This CDR3 comprises 15 residues. Germline V lookup: CDR1 MDHEN, CDR2 SYDVKM. Deletions cut 6 bases from V and 4 bases from J, with 19 bases between. The CDR3 DNA reads TGTGCCAGCAGGAGTACAGGGAAGTTTCCTTACGAGCAGTACTTC. Translation gives CASRSTGKFPYEQYF.